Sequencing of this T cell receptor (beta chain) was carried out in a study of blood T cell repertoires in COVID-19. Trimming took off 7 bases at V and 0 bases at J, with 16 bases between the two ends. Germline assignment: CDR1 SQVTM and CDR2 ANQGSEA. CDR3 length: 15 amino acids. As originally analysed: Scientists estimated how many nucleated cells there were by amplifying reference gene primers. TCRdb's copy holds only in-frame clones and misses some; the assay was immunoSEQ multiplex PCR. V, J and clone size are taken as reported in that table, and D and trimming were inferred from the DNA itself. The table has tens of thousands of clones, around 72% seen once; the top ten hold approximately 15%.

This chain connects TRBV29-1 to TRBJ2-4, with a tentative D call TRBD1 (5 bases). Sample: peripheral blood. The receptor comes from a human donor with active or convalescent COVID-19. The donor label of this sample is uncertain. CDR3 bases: TGCAGCGCCGCCCCGGCAGGGCTAGCCAAAAACATTCAGTACTTC. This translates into CSAAPAGLAKNIQYF.